This T cell receptor (beta chain) was identified in a study of blood T cell repertoires in COVID-19. Study-wide context: Samples came from the United States, Italy and Spain, spanning acute and convalescent COVID-19.

V was clipped by 3 bases and J by 5 bases, with 10 bases between them. Per the germline V gene, CDR1 is SGHTA and CDR2 is FQGNSA. The CDR3 is 13 residues long. Concerning this clone itself: Other DNA sequences in this sample translate to the same CDR3.

Authors' analysis steps: Counts of nucleated cells, estimated from reference gene primer amplification, were obtained. Generated by immunoSEQ multiplex PCR, the TCRdb table keeps only in-frame clones and is missing some. From that table come the V and J calls and clone size; the DNA was used to work out D and trimming. The sample holds about 300,000 clones, approximately 84% seen once. The V gene is TRBV7-2, the J gene TRBJ2-5; no clear D. This TCR came from a human donor with COVID-19, enrolled during active disease. The donor label of this sample is uncertain. Source material: peripheral blood. The CDR3 DNA is TGTGCCAGCAGCTTCGTATCGCGGGAGACCCAGTACTTC. Protein sequence: CASSFVSRETQYF.